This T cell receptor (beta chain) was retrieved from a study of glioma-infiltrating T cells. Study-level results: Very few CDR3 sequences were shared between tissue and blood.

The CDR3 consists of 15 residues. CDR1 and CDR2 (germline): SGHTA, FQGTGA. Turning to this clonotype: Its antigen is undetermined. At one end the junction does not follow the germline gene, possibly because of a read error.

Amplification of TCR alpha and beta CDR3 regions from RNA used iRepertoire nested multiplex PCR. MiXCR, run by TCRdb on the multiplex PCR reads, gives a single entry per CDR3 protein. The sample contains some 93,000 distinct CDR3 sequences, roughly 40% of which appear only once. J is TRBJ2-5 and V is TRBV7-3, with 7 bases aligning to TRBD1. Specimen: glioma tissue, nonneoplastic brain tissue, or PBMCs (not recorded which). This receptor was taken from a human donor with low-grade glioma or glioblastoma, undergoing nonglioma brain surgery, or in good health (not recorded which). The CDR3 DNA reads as TGTGCCAGTAGCGCCCGGGGACAGAGGCAAGCGACCCAGTACTTC. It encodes CASSARGQRQATQYF.